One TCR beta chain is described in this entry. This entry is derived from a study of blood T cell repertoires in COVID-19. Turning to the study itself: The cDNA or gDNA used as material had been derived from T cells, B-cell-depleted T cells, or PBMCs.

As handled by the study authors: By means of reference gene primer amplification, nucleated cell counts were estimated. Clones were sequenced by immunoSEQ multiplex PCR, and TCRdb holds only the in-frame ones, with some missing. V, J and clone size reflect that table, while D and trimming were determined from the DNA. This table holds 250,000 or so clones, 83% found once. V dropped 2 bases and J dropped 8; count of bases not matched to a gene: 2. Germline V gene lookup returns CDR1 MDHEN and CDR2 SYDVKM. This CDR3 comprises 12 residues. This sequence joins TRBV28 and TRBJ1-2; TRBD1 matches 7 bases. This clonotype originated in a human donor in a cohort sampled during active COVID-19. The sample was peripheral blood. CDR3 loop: CASSLKGAGYTF. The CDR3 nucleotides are TGTGCCAGCAGTTTAAAGGGGGCAGGCTACACCTTC.